The 17 T cell receptor beta chains below were found in one sample sequenced in a study of siplizumab effects on memory and regulatory T cells. Profiled with immunoSEQ multiplex PCR; TCRdb holds only in-frame clones, not every one. Of 110,000 or so clones in the sample, around 90% are singletons; the top ten hold around 0.75%. The sample consisted of Tregs sorted from blood. The receptors shown here come from a human donor in good health.

The V and J genes are TRBV2 and TRBJ1-4; no firm D call. The length of the CDR3 is 15 residues. CDR1 and CDR2 (germline): SNHLY, FYNNEI. The V end was cut by 4 bases, the J end by 11 bases, with 20 bases between. DNA of the CDR3: TGTGCCAGCAGTGGGGTGGGAGCATGGACGGGGAAACTGTTTTTT. Translated, it gives CASSGVGAWTGKLFF.

J is TRBJ1-3 and V is TRBV19; no definite D call. Germline V gene sequence: CDR1 LNHDA, CDR2 SQIVND (reference sequence). The CDR3 is 14 amino acids. Trimming shortened V by 5 bases and J by 4 bases, and 12 bases separated the two germline ends. The CDR3 loop reads CASSSRDRGNTIYF. The CDR3 DNA reads as TGTGCCAGTAGTTCAAGGGATCGCGGAAACACCATATATTTT.

This rearrangement joins TRBV6-5 to TRBJ2-7; 10 bases line up with TRBD1. Trimming removed 6 bases from V and 4 bases from J; junction bases left unmatched: 6. The germline V gene encodes CDR1 MNHEY and CDR2 SVGAGI. The CDR3 spans 14 residues. The CDR3 protein is CASSAGQGLYEQYF. CDR3 coding DNA: TGTGCCAGCAGCGCGGGACAGGGGTTATACGAGCAGTACTTC.

The V call is TRBV21-1, the J call TRBJ2-7; TRBD1 is taken as the D call from the table, unchecked against the DNA. TRBV21-1 is a listed pseudogene. The CDR3 extends over 14 amino acids. This CDR3 reads CASSKEGKENEQYF. CDR3 coding DNA: TGTGCCAGCAGCAAAGAGGGGAAGGAGAACGAGCAGTACTTC.

This clone has only one observation. The rearrangement links TRBV9 to TRBJ2-7; 11 bases line up with TRBD2. The CDR3 has 16 amino acids. Trimming cost V 0 bases and J 4 bases; bases outside gene matches: 6. CDR1 is SGDLS and CDR2 is YYNGEE in the germline V gene. The CDR3 spells CASSVGGTSGAYEQYF. For the CDR3, the DNA is TGTGCCAGCAGCGTAGGCGGGACTAGCGGAGCGTACGAGCAGTACTTC.

This clone was picked up one time. The chain links TRBV6-5 to TRBJ2-7, with a tentative D call TRBD2 (7 bases). Germline CDR1 reads MNHEY; CDR2 reads SVGAGI. V shed 2 bases and J shed 2 bases, with 13 bases lying between them. This CDR3 comprises 15 residues. Written as DNA, the CDR3 is TGTGCCAGCAGTTACGGGGGGGCGCTACCCTACGAGCAGTACTTC. Translating gives CASSYGGALPYEQYF.

The chain employs TRBV15 and TRBJ2-7, with 9 positions matching TRBD2. Unmatched junction bases numbered 8, after V lost 5 bases and J lost 3 bases. The CDR3 loop spans 15 amino acids. Germline V gene data show CDR1 as LNHNV and CDR2 as YYDKDF (reference sequence). The DNA for the CDR3 is TGTGCCACCAGCGGGGGACTAGCTGGTATCTACGAGCAGTACTTC. Translated, it gives CATSGGLAGIYEQYF.

For the CDR3, the DNA is TGTGCCAGCAGCTTCCCCGGGACAGGGGTTGGTGGCTACACCTTC. Amino acid sequence: CASSFPGTGVGGYTF. The rearrangement links TRBV5-6 to TRBJ1-2; 10 nucleotides match TRBD1. V was clipped by 2 bases and J by 7 bases; unmatched bases: 8. Per the germline V gene, CDR1 is SGHDT and CDR2 is YYEEEE. The CDR3 sequence is 15 residues long.

CDR3: CASSAMGSGANVLTF. The CDR3 DNA follows: TGTGCCAGCTCAGCCATGGGATCCGGGGCCAACGTCCTGACTTTC. The V gene is TRBV18, the J gene TRBJ2-6, with D uncertain. CDR3 length equals 15 residues. Germline V gives CDR1 KGHSH, CDR2 LQKENI. Between the trimmed V and J ends, which lost 5 bases and 4 bases, there was a span of 12 bases.

The gene calls are TRBV7-6 and TRBJ1-2; no reliable D call. The length of the CDR3 is 12 residues. Germline-derived CDR1 and CDR2 are SGHVS and FNYEAQ. CDR3 bases: TGTGGGAGAGGACTGTTAAACTATGGCTACACCTTC. Translation: CGRGLLNYGYTF.

The chain uses TRBV7-3 and TRBJ2-5; 9 bases align to TRBD2. Germline values: CDR1 SGHTA, CDR2 FQGTGA. This CDR3 is 14 amino acids long. The V and J ends lost 3 bases and 3 bases, in that order; junction bases with no gene match: 2. CDR3 loop: CASSLTSGKETQYF. CDR3 DNA: TGTGCCAGCAGCTTGACTAGCGGAAAAGAGACCCAGTACTTC.

The chain links TRBV5-1 to TRBJ2-1; D remains unclear. Trimming left V 3 bases short and J 9 bases short, with 7 bases between. The germline V gene has CDR1 SGHRS and CDR2 YFSETQ. CDR3 length equals 11 residues. CDR3 nucleotide sequence: TGCGCCAGCAGCTCAGGACCTGAGCAGTTCTTC. Translation gives CASSSGPEQFF.

The genes are TRBV14 and TRBJ1-2; D not resolved. V was cut by 8 bases and J by 3 bases, with 10 bases left in between. This CDR3 region has 12 residues. Germline CDR1 SGHDN, CDR2 FVKESK. The CDR3 DNA reads TGTGCCAGCGGATGGAGTCACTATGGCTACACCTTC. Translating gives CASGWSHYGYTF.

DNA for the CDR3: TGTGCCACCAGCTTTAGAGGTAGCTCGGATACGCAGTATTTT. This codes for CATSFRGSSDTQYF. V gene TRBV15 combines with J gene TRBJ2-3, with D unresolved. The V end lost 5 bases, the J end lost 6 bases, and 15 bases lay between the germline ends. Germline lookup yields CDR1 LNHNV and CDR2 YYDKDF (reference sequence). The CDR3 is made up of 14 amino acids. The entire variable domain, with the rest obtained from reference TRBV15 and TRBJ2-3, is as follows: DAMVIQNPRYQVTQFGKPVTLSCSQTLNHNVMYWYQQKSSQAPKLLFHYYDKDFNNEADTPDNFQSRRPNTSFCFLDIRSPGLGDTAMYLCATSFRGSSDTQYFGPGTRLTVL.

V is TRBV15 and J is TRBJ1-2, with D unresolved. Germline V lookup: CDR1 LNHNV, CDR2 YYDKDF (reference sequence). V lost 1 base and J 8 bases, leaving 8 bases between the germline ends. This CDR3 has 12 amino acids. The CDR3 sequence is CATSRGAGGYTF. The CDR3 bases are TGTGCCACCAGCAGAGGAGCGGGAGGCTACACCTTC.

The genes are TRBV29-1 and TRBJ2-7; the D gene is possibly TRBD1 (6 bases). CDR1 and CDR2 from the germline V gene are SQVTM and ANQGSEA. V lost 4 bases and J lost 4, with 11 bases in between. The CDR3 has 12 residues. CDR3 loop: CSVGGGMYEQYF. The CDR3 DNA follows: TGCAGCGTTGGTGGGGGCATGTACGAGCAGTACTTC.

The table lists this clone with many counts. CDR3 residues: CASSLAGQGGGYTF. Written as DNA, the CDR3 is TGCGCCAGCAGCTTGGCCGGACAGGGAGGCGGCTACACCTTC. The chain combines TRBV5-1 with TRBJ1-2; TRBD1 matches at 8 bases. There are 14 residues in the CDR3. Germline assignment: CDR1 SGHRS and CDR2 YFSETQ. Unmatched junction bases numbered 6, after V lost 0 bases and J lost 8 bases.